Following are 19 T cell receptor beta chains from one sample sequenced in a study of cytomegalovirus exposure and HLA in healthy donors. Use of 60 Vbeta and 13 Jbeta primers characterized the PCR. TCRdb's table, derived via immunoSEQ multiplex PCR, lists solely in-frame clones and lacks some. The sample shows roughly 38,000 clones, approximately 90% of them seen only once. Sequences were obtained from PBMCs. The receptors were sampled from a young woman in good health and CMV-seronegative.

The chain carries TRBV7-2 and TRBJ1-2; tentative D call: TRBD1 (6 bases). This CDR3 has 13 amino acids. V was clipped by 3 bases and J by 5 bases, with 10 bases between them. Germline CDR1 is SGHTA and CDR2 is FQGNSA. This chain's CDR3 is CASSFIQGYGYTF. CDR3 coding DNA: TGTGCCAGCAGCTTTATACAGGGTTATGGCTACACCTTC. The complete variable domain, with remaining parts taken from reference TRBV7-2 and TRBJ1-2, reads GAGVSQSPSNKVTEKGKDVELRCDPISGHTALYWYRQSLGQGLEFLIYFQGNSAPDKSGLPSDRFSAERTGGSVSTLTIQRTQQEDSAVYLCASSFIQGYGYTFGSGTRLTVV.

Only a few counts were recorded for this clone. The chain recombines TRBV7-9 with TRBJ1-4; tentative D call: TRBD1 (5 bases). V was pared by 3 bases and J by 3 bases, with 11 bases between. The CDR3 sequence is 15 residues long. Germline lookup yields CDR1 SEHNR and CDR2 FQNEAQ (reference sequence). The CDR3 reads CASSLGLSANEKLFF. CDR3 coding DNA: TGTGCCAGCAGCTTGGGACTCTCGGCTAATGAAAAACTGTTTTTT.

This clone appeared once. The V and J genes are TRBV7-3 and TRBJ2-1, with 7 bases lining up with TRBD2. Losses at the gene ends were 4 bases for V and 3 bases for J; bases not matched to a gene: 6. Germline CDR1 is SGHTA and CDR2 is FQGTGA. This CDR3 is 15 amino acids long. The DNA for the CDR3 is TGTGCCAGCAGCTCCGGACTAGATTTCTACAATGAGCAGTTCTTC. Translation gives CASSSGLDFYNEQFF.

The chain combines TRBV27 with TRBJ2-1; the D is unclear. The CDR3 is 16 amino acids. Germline CDR1 reads MNHEY; CDR2 reads SMNVEV (reference sequence). Trimming took 3 bases from V and 4 from J, leaving 16 bases between them. CDR3 protein: CASSFISQRWYNEQFF. As DNA, the CDR3 is TGTGCCAGCAGTTTTATCAGCCAGCGCTGGTACAATGAGCAGTTCTTC.

This chain uses TRBV7-9 with TRBJ2-7, with 8 bases matching TRBD2. The CDR3 has 19 amino acids. The germline gives CDR1 SEHNR, CDR2 FQNEAQ (reference sequence). J lost 2 bases, V lost 4 bases, and 19 bases had no gene match. The CDR3, as DNA: TGTGCCAGCAGCTCCAGGGCTAGCGGGCCCCACCGGCAGCCCTACGAGCAGTACTTC. Its protein is CASSSRASGPHRQPYEQYF.

CDR3 DNA: TGTGCCAGCAGTGACTCTCGACTAGCGGATACGCAGTATTTT. Its translation is CASSDSRLADTQYF. The J gene is TRBJ2-3, the V gene TRBV6-4, with 8 positions matching TRBD2. Germline CDR1 reads MRHNA; CDR2 reads SNTAGT. The CDR3 has 14 amino acids. The trim removed 0 bases at V and 6 bases at J, leaving 2 bases unmatched.

CDR3: CASSLRRAGRADTQYF. Here the CDR3 DNA reads TGTGCCAGCAGCTTAAGACGAGCGGGCAGGGCAGATACGCAGTATTTT. The J gene is TRBJ2-3, the V gene TRBV7-6; a possible D gene is TRBD2 (6 bases). V lost 2 bases and J 4 bases, leaving 16 bases between the germline ends. This CDR3 comprises 16 residues. The germline gives CDR1 SGHVS, CDR2 FNYEAQ.

The table lists this clone with a count of one. CDR3 residues: CASSPNRGSQETQYF. The CDR3 region has the DNA TGCGCCAGCAGCCCTAACCGGGGGAGTCAAGAGACCCAGTACTTC. The chain has TRBV5-1 and TRBJ2-5, with D possibly TRBD2 on 6 matching bases. Looked up from germline, CDR1 is SGHRS and CDR2 is YFSETQ. V lost 4 bases and J 2 bases, leaving 15 bases between the germline ends. This CDR3 comprises 15 residues.

This chain joins TRBV11-1 and TRBJ2-1; the match to TRBD1 covers 7 bases. The CDR3 sequence is 13 residues long. J lost 5 bases, V lost 7 bases, and 5 bases had no gene match. CDR1 SGHAT and CDR2 FQDESV come from the germline V gene (reference sequence). In nucleotides, the CDR3 is TGTGCCAGCAACATCGACAGGGACAATGAGCAGTTCTTC. Its protein product is CASNIDRDNEQFF.

V gene TRBV6-5 combines with J gene TRBJ2-1, with D tentatively TRBD2 (6 bases). CDR1 is MNHEY and CDR2 is SVGAGI in the germline V gene. V lost 8 bases and J lost 2, with 10 bases in between. The CDR3 is 13 residues long. The CDR3 loop is CASGRDPYNEQFF. The DNA for the CDR3 is TGTGCCAGCGGGCGGGATCCCTACAATGAGCAGTTCTTC.

The chain is built from TRBV23-1 and TRBJ2-1; 9 nucleotides agree with TRBD2. TRBV23-1 has ORF status, its function being uncertain. V was pared by 0 bases and J by 7 bases, with 13 bases of the junction left unmatched. CDR3 length: 18 amino acids. The CDR3 sequence: CASSQSFLAGLGRNEQFF. DNA of the CDR3: TGCGCCAGCAGTCAATCCTTCCTAGCGGGATTGGGGAGGAATGAGCAGTTCTTC.

The rearrangement links TRBV11-2 to TRBJ2-2; 8 nucleotides line up with TRBD2. Trimming took 5 bases from V and 6 from J; bases not matched to a gene: 14. Per germline, CDR1 SGHAT and CDR2 FQNNGV. CDR3 length: 17 residues. The CDR3 spells CASSPKVGLGGPGELFF. The CDR3 coding sequence is TGTGCCAGCAGCCCGAAAGTGGGACTAGGGGGGCCCGGGGAGCTGTTTTTT.

The chain combines TRBV28 with TRBJ2-7; D remains ambiguous. The CDR3 is made up of 14 amino acids. Germline CDR1 reads MDHEN; CDR2 reads SYDVKM. V lost 1 base to trimming and J lost 4 bases, with 11 bases between them. CDR3 loop: CASSLLPQVYEQYF. As DNA, the CDR3 is TGTGCCAGCAGTTTATTACCCCAGGTATACGAGCAGTACTTC.

This sequence joins TRBV6-4 and TRBJ2-2, with TRBD1 as a possible D gene (5 bases). CDR3 length equals 14 residues. The ends were cut back, 4 bases at V and 7 bases at J, with 13 bases in the middle. Germline CDR1 and CDR2: MRHNA and SNTAGT. CDR3 coding DNA: TGTGCCAGCAGTGTCGAAAGGGGCGGCGGGGAGCTGTTTTTT. Translated: CASSVERGGGELFF.

The chain recombines TRBV7-9 with TRBJ2-7; 11 nucleotides match TRBD2. The length of the CDR3 is 15 residues. V was pared by 1 base and J by 5 bases, with 4 bases of the junction left unmatched. From germline, CDR1 is SEHNR and CDR2 FQNEAQ (reference sequence). CDR3: CASSLGLAGGHEQYF. As DNA, the CDR3 is TGTGCCAGCAGCTTAGGCCTAGCGGGAGGCCACGAGCAGTACTTC. The variable domain in full, with the rest retrieved from reference TRBV7-9 and TRBJ2-7, is DTGVSQNPRHKITKRGQNVTFRCDPISEHNRLYWYRQTLGQGPEFLTYFQNEAQLEKSRLLSDRFSAERPKGSFSTLEIQRTEQGDSAMYLCASSLGLAGGHEQYFGPGTRLTVT.

V is TRBV4-1 and J is TRBJ2-1; D perhaps matches TRBD2 (5 bases). This CDR3 has 13 residues. Germline CDR1 MGHRA, CDR2 YSYEKL. Trimming removed 5 bases at V and 7 bases at J, with 12 bases between. The CDR3 reads CASSLTRANEQFF. The CDR3 bases are TGCGCCAGCAGCTTAACGCGGGCTAATGAGCAGTTCTTC.

The chain has TRBV5-6 and TRBJ2-5; TRBD1 aligns across 12 bases. CDR3 length: 17 amino acids. The V and J ends lost 0 bases and 5 bases, in that order; junction bases with no gene match: 8. Germline CDR1 reads SGHDT; CDR2 reads YYEEEE. The CDR3 DNA reads TGTGCCAGCAGCTTGGATACCGGGACAGGGGGCGCGGAGACCCAGTACTTC. Translating gives CASSLDTGTGGAETQYF.

This chain uses TRBV5-1 with TRBJ1-2; 9 bases match TRBD1. With V trimmed by 1 base and J by 4 bases, 14 bases remained unmatched. The CDR3 has 18 residues. Germline assignment: CDR1 SGHRS and CDR2 YFSETQ. The CDR3, as DNA: TGCGCCAGCAGCTTGATGGGGACAGGGTCAAAAACTTCCTATGGCTACACCTTC. Residues: CASSLMGTGSKTSYGYTF.

This chain links TRBV27 with TRBJ1-2; no firm D call. The V end was cut by 9 bases, the J end by 6 bases, with 14 bases between. The CDR3 length is 12 residues. Looked up from germline, CDR1 is MNHEY and CDR2 is SMNVEV (reference sequence). The CDR3 reads CASSDGGHGYTF. DNA of the CDR3: TGTGCCAGTTCTGACGGAGGCCATGGCTACACCTTC.